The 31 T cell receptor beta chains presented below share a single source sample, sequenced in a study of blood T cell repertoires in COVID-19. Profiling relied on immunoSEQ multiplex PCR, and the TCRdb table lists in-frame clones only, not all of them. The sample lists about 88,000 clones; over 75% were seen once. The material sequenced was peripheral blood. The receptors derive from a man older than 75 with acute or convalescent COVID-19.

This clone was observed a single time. In nucleotides, the CDR3 is TGCGCCAGCAGCTTGCTCGACAAAATTCAAGAGACCCAGTACTTC. It codes for CASSLLDKIQETQYF. This chain connects TRBV5-1 to TRBJ2-5; D remains ambiguous. CDR1 SGHRS and CDR2 YFSETQ come from the germline V gene. There are 15 residues in the CDR3. Between the trimmed V and J ends, which lost 1 base and 2 bases, there was a span of 12 bases.

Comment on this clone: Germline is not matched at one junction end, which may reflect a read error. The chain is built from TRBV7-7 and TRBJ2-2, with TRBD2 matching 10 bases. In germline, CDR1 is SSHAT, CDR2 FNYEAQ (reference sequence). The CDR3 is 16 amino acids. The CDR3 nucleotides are TGTGCTAGCAGCTTAGGGACTAGCGTGAACACCGGGGAGCTGTTTTTT. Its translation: CASSLGTSVNTGELFF.

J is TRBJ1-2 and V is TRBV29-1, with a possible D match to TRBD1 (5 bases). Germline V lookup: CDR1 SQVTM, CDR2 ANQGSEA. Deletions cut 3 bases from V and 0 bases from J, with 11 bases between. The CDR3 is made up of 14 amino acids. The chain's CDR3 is CSVDGPGTNYGYTF. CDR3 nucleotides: TGCAGCGTTGACGGTCCAGGGACTAACTATGGCTACACCTTC. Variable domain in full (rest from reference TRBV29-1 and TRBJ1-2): SAVISQKPSRDICQRGTSLTIQCQVDSQVTMMFWYRQQPGQSLTLIATANQGSEATYESGFVIDKFPISRPNLTFSTLTVSNMSPEDSSIYLCSVDGPGTNYGYTFGSGTRLTVV.

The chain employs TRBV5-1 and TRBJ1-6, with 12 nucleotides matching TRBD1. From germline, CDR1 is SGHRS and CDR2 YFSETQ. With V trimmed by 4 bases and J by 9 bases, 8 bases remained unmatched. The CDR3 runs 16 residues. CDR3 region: CASSPPGQGASSPLHF. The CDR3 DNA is TGCGCCAGCAGCCCCCCGGGACAGGGGGCGAGTTCACCCCTCCACTTT.

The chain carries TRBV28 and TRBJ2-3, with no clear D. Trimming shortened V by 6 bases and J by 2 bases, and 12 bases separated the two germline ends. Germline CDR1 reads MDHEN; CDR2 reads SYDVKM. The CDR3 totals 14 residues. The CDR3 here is CASRAGPPTDTQYF. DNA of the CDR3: TGTGCCAGCAGAGCAGGCCCGCCCACAGATACGCAGTATTTT. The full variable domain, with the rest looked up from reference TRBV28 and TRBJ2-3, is DVKVTQSSRYLVKRTGEKVFLECVQDMDHENMFWYRQDPGLGLRLIYFSYDVKMKEKGDIPEGYSVSREKKERFSLILESASTNQTSMYLCASRAGPPTDTQYFGPGTRLTVL.

The CDR3 sequence is CASSGLAGVNEQFF. The CDR3 bases are TGTGCCAGCTCAGGACTAGCGGGAGTCAATGAGCAGTTCTTC. This chain joins TRBV18 and TRBJ2-1; TRBD2 aligns across 13 bases. CDR1 and CDR2 (germline): KGHSH, LQKENI. The CDR3 is 14 residues long. V trimming: 5 bases; J trimming: 6 bases; junction bases outside the gene matches: 1.

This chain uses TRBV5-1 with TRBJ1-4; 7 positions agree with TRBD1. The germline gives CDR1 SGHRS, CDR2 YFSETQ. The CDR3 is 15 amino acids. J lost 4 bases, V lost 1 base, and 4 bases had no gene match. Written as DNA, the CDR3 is TGCGCCAGCAGCTTGCGGGACAGACATAATGAAAAACTGTTTTTT. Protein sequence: CASSLRDRHNEKLFF.

The CDR3 DNA sequence: TGTGCCAGCAGCTTAGTTCTCACTGAAGCTTTCTTT. Translating gives CASSLVLTEAFF. The chain uses TRBV7-9 and TRBJ1-1; D is unresolved. V was shortened by 1 base and J by 4 bases, with 4 bases between the two germline ends. CDR1 is SEHNR and CDR2 is FQNEAQ in the germline V gene (reference sequence). The CDR3 is made up of 12 amino acids.

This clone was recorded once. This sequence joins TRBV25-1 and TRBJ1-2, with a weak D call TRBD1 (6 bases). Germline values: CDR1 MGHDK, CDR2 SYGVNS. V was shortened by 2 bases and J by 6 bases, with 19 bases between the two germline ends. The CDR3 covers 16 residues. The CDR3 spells CASSEAGGLGGHGYTF. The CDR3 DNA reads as TGTGCCAGCAGTGAAGCCGGAGGTTTAGGGGGACATGGCTACACCTTC.

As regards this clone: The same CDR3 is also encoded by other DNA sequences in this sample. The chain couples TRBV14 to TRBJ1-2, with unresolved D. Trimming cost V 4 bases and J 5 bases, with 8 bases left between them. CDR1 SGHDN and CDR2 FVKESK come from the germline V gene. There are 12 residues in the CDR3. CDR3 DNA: TGTGCCAGCAGCCCTTCCTCGTATGGCTACACCTTC. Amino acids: CASSPSSYGYTF. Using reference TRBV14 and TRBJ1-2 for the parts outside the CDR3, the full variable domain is EAGVTQFPSHSVIEKGQTVTLRCDPISGHDNLYWYRRVMGKEIKFLLHFVKESKQDESGMPNNRFLAERTGGTYSTLKVQPAELEDSGVYFCASSPSSYGYTFGSGTRLTVV.

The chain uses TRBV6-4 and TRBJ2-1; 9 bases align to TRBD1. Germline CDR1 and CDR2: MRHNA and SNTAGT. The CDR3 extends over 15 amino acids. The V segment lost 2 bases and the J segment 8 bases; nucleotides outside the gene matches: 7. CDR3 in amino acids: CASSDRGQGRDEQFF. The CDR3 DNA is TGTGCCAGCAGTGACAGGGGACAGGGAAGGGATGAGCAGTTCTTC.

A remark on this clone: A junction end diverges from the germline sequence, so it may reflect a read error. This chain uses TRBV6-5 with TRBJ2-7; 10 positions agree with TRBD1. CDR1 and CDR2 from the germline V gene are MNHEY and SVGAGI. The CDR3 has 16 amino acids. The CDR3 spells CASTYETGTGVREQYF. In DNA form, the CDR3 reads TGTGCCAGCACTTACGAAACCGGGACAGGGGTTCGCGAGCAGTACTTC.

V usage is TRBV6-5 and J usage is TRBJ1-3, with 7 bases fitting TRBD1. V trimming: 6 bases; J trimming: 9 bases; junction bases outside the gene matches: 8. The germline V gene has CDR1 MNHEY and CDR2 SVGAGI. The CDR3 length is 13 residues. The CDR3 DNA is TGTGCCAGCAGCGGCCCAAACAGGGGCACCATATATTTT. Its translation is CASSGPNRGTIYF.

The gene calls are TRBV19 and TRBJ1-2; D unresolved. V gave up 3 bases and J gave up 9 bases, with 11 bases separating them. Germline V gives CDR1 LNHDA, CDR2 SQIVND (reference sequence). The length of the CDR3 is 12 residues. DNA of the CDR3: TGTGCCAGTAGTATCGCGGGAGGCCGCTACACCTTC. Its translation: CASSIAGGRYTF. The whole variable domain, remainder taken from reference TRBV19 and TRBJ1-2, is DGGITQSPKYLFRKEGQNVTLSCEQNLNHDAMYWYRQDPGQGLRLIYYSQIVNDFQKGDIAEGYSVSREKKESFPLTVTSAQKNPTAFYLCASSIAGGRYTFGSGTRLTVV.

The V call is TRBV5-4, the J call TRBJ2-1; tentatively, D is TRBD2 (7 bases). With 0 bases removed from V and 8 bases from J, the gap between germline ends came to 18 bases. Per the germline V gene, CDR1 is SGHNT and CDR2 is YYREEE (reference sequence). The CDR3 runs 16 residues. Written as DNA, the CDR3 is TGTGCCAGCAGCTTGGCCGTCCGGGGGGCCTTACATGAGCAGTTCTTC. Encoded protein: CASSLAVRGALHEQFF.

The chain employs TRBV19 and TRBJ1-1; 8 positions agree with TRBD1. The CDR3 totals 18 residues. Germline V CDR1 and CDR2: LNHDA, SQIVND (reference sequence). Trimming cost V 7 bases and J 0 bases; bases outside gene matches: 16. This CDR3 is CASTLGAGGWYMNTEAFF. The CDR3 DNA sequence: TGTGCCAGTACCCTAGGGGCAGGGGGCTGGTATATGAACACTGAAGCTTTCTTT.

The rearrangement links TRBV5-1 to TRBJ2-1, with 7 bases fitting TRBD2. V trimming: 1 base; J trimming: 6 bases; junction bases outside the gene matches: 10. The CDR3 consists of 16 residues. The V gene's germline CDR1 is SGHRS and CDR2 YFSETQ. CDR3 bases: TGCGCCAGCAGCTTGTTAGCGGCGGGGGTGTCCAATGAGCAGTTCTTC. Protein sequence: CASSLLAAGVSNEQFF. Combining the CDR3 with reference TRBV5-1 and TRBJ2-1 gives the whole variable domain KAGVTQTPRYLIKTRGQQVTLSCSPISGHRSVSWYQQTPGQGLQFLFEYFSETQRNKGNFPGRFSGRQFSNSRSEMNVSTLELGDSALYLCASSLLAAGVSNEQFFGPGTRLTVL.

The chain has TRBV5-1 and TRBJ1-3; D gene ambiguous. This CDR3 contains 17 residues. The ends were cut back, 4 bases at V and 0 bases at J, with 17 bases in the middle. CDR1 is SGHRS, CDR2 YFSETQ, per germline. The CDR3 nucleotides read TGCGCCAGCAGCGCCATGTCCGGCGGGAGCTCTGGAAACACCATATATTTT. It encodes CASSAMSGGSSGNTIYF.

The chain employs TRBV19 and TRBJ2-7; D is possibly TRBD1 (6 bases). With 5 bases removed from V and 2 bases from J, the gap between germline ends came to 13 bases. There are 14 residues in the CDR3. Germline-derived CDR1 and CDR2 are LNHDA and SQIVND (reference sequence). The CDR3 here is CASSPRQAAYEQYF. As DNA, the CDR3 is TGTGCCAGTAGTCCCCGACAGGCCGCCTACGAGCAGTACTTC.

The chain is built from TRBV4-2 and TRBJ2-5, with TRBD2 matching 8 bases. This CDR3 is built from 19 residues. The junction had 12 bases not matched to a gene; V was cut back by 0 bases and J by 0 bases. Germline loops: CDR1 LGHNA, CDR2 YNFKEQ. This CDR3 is CASSQDRGMRGVYQETQYF. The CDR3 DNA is TGTGCCAGCAGCCAAGATCGAGGGATGCGGGGGGTATACCAAGAGACCCAGTACTTC.

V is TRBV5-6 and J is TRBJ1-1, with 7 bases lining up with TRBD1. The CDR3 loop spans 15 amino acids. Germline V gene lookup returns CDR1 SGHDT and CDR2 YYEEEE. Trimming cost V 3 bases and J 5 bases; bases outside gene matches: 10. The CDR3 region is CASSSARYRGTEAFF. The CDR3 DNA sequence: TGTGCCAGCAGCTCCGCCCGGTACAGGGGTACTGAAGCTTTCTTT.

The CDR3 nucleotides read TGTGCCAGCAGCTACAGGGCAGCTGGGAACTATGGCTACACCTTC. It yields the protein CASSYRAAGNYGYTF. The chain recombines TRBV5-6 with TRBJ1-2; weak D call: TRBD1 (6 bases). The CDR3 has 15 residues. Per the germline V gene, CDR1 is SGHDT and CDR2 is YYEEEE. V lost 3 bases, J lost 2 bases, and 14 bases lay in between. Full variable domain (missing parts from reference TRBV5-6 and TRBJ1-2): DAGVTQSPTHLIKTRGQQVTLRCSPKSGHDTVSWYQQALGQGPQFIFQYYEEEERQRGNFPDRFSGHQFPNYSSELNVNALLLGDSALYLCASSYRAAGNYGYTFGSGTRLTVV.

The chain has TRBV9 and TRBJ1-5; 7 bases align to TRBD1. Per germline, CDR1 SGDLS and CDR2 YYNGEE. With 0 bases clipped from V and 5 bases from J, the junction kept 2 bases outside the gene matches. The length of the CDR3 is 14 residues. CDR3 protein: CASSVEGGHQPQHF. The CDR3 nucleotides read TGTGCCAGCAGCGTAGAAGGGGGCCATCAGCCCCAGCATTTT. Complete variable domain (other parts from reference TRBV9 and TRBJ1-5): DSGVTQTPKHLITATGQRVTLRCSPRSGDLSVYWYQQSLDQGLQFLIQYYNGEERAKGNILERFSAQQFPDLHSELNLSSLELGDSALYFCASSVEGGHQPQHFGDGTRLSIL.

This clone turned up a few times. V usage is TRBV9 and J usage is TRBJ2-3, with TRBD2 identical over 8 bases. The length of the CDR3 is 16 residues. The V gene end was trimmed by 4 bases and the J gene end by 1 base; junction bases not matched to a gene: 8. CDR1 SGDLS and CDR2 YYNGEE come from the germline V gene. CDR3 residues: CASSPRGGRGTDTQYF. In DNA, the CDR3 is TGTGCCAGCAGCCCCCGGGGGGGCCGGGGCACAGATACGCAGTATTTT.

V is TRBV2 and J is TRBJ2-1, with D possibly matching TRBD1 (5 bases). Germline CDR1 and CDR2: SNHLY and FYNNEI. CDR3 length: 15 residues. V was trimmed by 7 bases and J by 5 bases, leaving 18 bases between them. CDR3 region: CASIRAGLGNNEQFF. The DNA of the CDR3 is TGTGCCAGCATAAGGGCAGGGCTAGGGAACAATGAGCAGTTCTTC.

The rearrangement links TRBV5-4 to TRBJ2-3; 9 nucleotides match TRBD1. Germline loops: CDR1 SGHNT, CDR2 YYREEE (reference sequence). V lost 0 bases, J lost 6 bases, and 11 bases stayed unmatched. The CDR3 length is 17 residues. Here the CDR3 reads CASSLERDRALRDTQYF. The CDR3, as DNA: TGTGCCAGCAGCTTGGAAAGGGACAGGGCCCTCCGGGATACGCAGTATTTT.

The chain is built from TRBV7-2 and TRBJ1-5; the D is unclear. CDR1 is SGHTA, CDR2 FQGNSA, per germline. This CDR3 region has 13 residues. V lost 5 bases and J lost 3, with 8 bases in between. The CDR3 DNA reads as TGTGCCAGCAGCCTAGAACACAATCAGCCCCAGCATTTT. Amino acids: CASSLEHNQPQHF. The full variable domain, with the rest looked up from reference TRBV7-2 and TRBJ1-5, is GAGVSQSPSNKVTEKGKDVELRCDPISGHTALYWYRQSLGQGLEFLIYFQGNSAPDKSGLPSDRFSAERTGGSVSTLTIQRTQQEDSAVYLCASSLEHNQPQHFGDGTRLSIL.

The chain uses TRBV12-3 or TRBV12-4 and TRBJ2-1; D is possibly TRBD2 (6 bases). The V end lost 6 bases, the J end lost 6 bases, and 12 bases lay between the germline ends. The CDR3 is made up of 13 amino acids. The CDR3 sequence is CASRTLAFNEQFF. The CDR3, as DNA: TGTGCCAGCAGGACACTAGCCTTCAATGAGCAGTTCTTC.

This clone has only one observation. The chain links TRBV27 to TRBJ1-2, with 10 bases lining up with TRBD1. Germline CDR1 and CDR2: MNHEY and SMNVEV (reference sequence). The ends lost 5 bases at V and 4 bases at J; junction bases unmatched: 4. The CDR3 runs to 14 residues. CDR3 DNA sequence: TGTGCCAGCAGTCCTTGGACAGGGGGCTATGGCTACACCTTC. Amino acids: CASSPWTGGYGYTF.

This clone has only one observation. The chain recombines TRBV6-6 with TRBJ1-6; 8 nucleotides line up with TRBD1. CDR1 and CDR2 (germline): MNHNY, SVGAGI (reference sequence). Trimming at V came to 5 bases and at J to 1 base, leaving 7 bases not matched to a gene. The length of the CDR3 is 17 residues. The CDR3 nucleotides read TGTGCCAGCAGTCGACAGGGGCTGAGGTCCTATAATTCACCCCTCCACTTT. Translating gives CASSRQGLRSYNSPLHF.

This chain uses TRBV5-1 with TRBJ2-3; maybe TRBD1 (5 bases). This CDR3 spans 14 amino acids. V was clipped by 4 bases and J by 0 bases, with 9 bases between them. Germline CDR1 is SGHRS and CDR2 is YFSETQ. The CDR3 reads CASSRDSSTDTQYF. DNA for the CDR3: TGCGCCAGCAGCCGCGACAGTAGCACAGATACGCAGTATTTT.